This T cell receptor (beta chain) was identified during a study of CD8 T cells in ankylosing spondylitis. This clonotype was seen repeatedly, ten times or more. Its antigen remains unknown. Germline assignment: CDR1 LNHNV and CDR2 YYDKDF (reference sequence). V lost 9 bases and J lost 2, with 16 bases in between. This CDR3 comprises 14 residues. Quantitative molecular-barcoded 5'-RACE generated the TCR beta libraries. TCRdb itself ran the 5' RACE reads through MiXCR, one entry per CDR3 protein. The sample holds under 400,000 distinct CDR3 sequences, roughly 11% seen once. Study outcomes and limitations: The disease-linked clones had a CD8+ phenotype and low blood frequencies. Within matched ankylosing spondylitis synovial fluid, disease-linked clones were reportedly significantly enriched.

The gene calls are TRBV15 and TRBJ2-5; D gene uncertain. The sequenced sample was blood, either unsorted or a sorted T cell fraction (not recorded which). The clonotype was recovered from a female donor with ankylosing spondylitis or in good health (not recorded which). The CDR3 here is CATGSAAFQETQYF. The CDR3 DNA is TGTGCCACTGGAAGTGCAGCCTTTCAAGAGACCCAGTACTTC.